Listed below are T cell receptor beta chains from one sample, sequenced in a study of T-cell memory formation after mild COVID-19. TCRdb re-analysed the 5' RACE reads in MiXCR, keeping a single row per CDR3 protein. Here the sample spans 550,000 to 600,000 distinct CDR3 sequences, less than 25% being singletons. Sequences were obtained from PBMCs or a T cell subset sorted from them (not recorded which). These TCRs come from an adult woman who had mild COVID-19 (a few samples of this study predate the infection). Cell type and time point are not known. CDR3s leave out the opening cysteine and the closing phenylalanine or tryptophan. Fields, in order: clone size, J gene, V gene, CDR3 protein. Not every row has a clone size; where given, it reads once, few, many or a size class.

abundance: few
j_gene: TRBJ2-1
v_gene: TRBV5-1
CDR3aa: ASRAPESYNEQF

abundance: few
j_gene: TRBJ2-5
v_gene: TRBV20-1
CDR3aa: SAQTSGVRETQY

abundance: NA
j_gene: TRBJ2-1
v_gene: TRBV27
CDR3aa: ASSFTRGRKRNEQF

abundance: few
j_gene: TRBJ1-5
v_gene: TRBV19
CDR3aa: ASSVWTGDQPQH

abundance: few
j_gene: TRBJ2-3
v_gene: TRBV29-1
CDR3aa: SVDLTGTDTQY

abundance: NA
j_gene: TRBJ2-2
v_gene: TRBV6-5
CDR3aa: ASSPLQGSIGAGELF

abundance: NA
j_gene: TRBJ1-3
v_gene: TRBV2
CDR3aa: ASSEEGTGLSGNTIY

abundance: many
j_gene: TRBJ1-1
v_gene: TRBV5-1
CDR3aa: ASSLVVGLNTEAF

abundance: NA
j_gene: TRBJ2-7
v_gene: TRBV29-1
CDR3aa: SVGRNDRAYEQY

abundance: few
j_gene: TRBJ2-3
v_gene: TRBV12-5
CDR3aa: ASGLSARTDTQY

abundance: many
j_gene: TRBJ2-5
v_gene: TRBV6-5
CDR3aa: ASSAGQGETQY

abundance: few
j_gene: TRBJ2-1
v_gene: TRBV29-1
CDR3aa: SAYAWTSGSLQF

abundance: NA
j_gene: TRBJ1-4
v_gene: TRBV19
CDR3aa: ASSIGTATNEKLF

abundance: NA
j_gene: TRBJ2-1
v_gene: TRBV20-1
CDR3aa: SARVVPEQF

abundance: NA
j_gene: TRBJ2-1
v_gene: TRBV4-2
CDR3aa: ASSQDRLAGELSYNEQF

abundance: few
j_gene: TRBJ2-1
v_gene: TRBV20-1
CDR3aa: SARGAGHYNEQF

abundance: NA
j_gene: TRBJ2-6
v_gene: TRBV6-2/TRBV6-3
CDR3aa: AGSRDRSSGANVLT

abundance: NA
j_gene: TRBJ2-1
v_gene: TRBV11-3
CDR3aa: ASLAGPNYNEQF

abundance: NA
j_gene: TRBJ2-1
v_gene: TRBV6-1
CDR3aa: ASSGIHEQF

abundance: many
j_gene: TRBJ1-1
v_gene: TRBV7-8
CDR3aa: ASSFGGRTEAF

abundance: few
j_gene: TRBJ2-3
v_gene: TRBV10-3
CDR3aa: AISVGQGLRDGTDTQY

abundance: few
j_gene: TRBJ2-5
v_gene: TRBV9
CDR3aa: ASSEGPEGKGETQY

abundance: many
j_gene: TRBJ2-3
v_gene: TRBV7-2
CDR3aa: ASSSTLIRGGWY

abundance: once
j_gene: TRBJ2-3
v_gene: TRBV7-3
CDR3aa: ASSLISGGDTQY

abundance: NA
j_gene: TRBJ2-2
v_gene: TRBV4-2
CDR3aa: ASSQERTSAATGELF

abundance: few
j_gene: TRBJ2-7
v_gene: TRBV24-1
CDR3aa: ATSDETRTSGSSQQY

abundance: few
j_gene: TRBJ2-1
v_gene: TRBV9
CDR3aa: ASLGFTRGSYNEQF

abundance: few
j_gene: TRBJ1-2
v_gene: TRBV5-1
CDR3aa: ASSFDGQGANGYT

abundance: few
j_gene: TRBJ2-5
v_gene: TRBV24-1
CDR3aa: ATSAPWDGQETQY

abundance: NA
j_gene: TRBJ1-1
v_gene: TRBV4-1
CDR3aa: ASSQEVQGNTEAF

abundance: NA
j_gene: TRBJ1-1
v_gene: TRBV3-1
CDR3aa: ASSPRRGDNTEAF

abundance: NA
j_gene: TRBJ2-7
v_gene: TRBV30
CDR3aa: AWSVIRGLGNEQY

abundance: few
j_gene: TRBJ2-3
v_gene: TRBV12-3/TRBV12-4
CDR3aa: ASRKSASIHTDTQY

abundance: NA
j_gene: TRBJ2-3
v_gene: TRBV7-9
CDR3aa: ASRYSRGTSGGGSDTQY

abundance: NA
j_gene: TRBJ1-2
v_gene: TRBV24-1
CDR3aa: ATSALGGGYT

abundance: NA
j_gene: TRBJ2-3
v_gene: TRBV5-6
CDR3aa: ASSIRDRRTDTQY

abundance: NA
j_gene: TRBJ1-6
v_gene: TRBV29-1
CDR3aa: SVEVAGSPLH

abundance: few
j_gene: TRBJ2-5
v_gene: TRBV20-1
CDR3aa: SARSLVGGGQETQY

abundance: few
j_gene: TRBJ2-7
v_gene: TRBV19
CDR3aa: ASSLARGRYEQY

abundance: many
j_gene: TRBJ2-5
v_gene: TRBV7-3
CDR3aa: ASSSTGGGETQY

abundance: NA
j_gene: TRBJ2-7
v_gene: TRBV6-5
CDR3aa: ASSYSSGTYEQY

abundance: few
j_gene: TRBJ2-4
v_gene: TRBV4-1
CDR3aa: ASSPLVYVQNIQY

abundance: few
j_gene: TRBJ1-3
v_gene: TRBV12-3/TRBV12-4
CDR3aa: ASTYVRSGNTIY

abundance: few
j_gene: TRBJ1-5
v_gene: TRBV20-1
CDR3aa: SARKGQGRNQPQH

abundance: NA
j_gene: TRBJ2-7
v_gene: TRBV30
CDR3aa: AWITGGRNYEQY

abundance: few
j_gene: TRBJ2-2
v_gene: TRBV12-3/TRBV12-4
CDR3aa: ASSFRGGANTGELF

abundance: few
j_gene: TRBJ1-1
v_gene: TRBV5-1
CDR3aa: ASSFNRGEGTEAF

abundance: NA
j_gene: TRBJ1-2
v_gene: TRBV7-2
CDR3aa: ASSPRTGGYT

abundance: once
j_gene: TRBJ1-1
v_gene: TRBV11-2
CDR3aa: ASRGDTGRVNTEAF

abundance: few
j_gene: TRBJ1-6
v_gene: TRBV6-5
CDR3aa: ASSTDRVNSPLH

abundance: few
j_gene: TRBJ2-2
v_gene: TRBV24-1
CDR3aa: ATNDRANTGELF

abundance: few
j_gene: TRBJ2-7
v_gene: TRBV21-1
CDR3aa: ASSTSQPGRASYEQY